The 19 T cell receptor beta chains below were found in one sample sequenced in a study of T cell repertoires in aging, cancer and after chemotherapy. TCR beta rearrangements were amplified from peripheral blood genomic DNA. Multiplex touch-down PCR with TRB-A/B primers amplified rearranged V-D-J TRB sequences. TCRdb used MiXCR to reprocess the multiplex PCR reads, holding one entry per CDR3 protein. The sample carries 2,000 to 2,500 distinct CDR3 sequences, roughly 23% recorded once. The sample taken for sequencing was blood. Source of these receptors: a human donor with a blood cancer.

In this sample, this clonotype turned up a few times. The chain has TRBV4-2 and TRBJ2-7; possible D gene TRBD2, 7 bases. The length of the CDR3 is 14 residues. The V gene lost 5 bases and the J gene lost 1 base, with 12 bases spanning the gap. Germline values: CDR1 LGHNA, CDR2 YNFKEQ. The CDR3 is CASSGGAGSYEQYF. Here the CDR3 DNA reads TGTGCCAGCAGCGGGGGGGCTGGGTCCTACGAGCAGTACTTC.

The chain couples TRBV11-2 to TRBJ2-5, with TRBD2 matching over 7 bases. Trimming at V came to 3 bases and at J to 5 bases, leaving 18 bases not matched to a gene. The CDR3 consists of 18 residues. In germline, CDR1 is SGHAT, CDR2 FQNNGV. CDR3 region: CASSFRATMRAGGETQYF. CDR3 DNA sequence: TGTGCCAGCAGCTTCAGGGCTACCATGAGGGCCGGGGGGGAGACCCAGTACTTC.

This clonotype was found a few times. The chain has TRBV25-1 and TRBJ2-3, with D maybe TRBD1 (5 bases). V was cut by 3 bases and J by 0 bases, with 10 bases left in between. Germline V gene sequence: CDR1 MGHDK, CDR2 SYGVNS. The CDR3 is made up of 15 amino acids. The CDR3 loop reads CASSESDISTDTQYF. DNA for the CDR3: TGTGCCAGCAGTGAGTCGGACATTAGCACAGATACGCAGTATTTT.

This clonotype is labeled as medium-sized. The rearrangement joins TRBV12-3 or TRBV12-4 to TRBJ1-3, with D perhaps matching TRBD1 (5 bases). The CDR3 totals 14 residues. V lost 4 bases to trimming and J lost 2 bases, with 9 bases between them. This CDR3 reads CASSWGLAGNTIYF. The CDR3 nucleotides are TGTGCCAGCAGTTGGGGCTTGGCTGGAAACACCATATATTTT.

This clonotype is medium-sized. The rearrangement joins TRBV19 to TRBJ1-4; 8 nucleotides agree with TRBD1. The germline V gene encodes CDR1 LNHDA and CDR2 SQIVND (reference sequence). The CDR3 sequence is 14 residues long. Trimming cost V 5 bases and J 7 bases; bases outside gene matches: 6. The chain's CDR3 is CASSVAGGGEKLFF. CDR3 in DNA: TGTGCCAGTAGTGTCGCAGGGGGCGGTGAAAAACTGTTTTTT.

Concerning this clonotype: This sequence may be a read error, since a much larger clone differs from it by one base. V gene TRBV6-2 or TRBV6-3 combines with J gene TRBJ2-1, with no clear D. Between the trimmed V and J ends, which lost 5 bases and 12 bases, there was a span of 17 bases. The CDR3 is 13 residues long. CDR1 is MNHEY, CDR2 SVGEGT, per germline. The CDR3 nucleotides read TGTGCCAGCAGTGCCGAGATTTTATCAGTGCAGTTCTTC. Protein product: CASSAEILSVQFF.

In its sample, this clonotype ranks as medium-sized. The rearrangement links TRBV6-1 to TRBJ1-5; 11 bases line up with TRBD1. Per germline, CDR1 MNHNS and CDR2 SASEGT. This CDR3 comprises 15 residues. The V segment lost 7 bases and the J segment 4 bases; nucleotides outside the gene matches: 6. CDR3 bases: TGTGCCAGCACAAGAGGGACAGGGGGTAATCAGCCCCAGCATTTT. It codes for CASTRGTGGNQPQHF.

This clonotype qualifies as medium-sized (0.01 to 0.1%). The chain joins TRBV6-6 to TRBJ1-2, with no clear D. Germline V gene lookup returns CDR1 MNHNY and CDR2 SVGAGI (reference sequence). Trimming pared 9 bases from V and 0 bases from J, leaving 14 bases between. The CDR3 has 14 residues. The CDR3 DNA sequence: TGTGCCAGTTCGGGAGGGTCCTCTAACTATGGCTACACCTTC. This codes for CASSGGSSNYGYTF.

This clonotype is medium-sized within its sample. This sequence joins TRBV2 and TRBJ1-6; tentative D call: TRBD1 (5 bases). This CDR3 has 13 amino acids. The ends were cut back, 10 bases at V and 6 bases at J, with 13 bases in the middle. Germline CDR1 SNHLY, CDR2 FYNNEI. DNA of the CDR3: TGTGCCATTACGTACGGGACTAATTCACCCCTCCACTTT. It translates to CAITYGTNSPLHF.

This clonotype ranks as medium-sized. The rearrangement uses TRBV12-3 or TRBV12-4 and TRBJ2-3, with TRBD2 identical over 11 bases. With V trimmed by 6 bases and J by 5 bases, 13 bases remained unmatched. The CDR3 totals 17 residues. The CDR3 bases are TGTGCCAGCAGCCTCCCGATTAGCGGGGGGGAAGGAGATACGCAGTATTTT. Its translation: CASSLPISGGEGDTQYF.

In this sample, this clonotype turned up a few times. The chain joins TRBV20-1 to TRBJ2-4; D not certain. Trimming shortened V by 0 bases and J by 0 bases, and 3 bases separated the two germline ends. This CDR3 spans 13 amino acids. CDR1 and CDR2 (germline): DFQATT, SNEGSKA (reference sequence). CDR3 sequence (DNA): TGCAGTGCTAGAGATCTAGCCAAAAACATTCAGTACTTC. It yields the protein CSARDLAKNIQYF.

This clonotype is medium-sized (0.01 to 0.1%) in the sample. This chain's CDR3 is CASSILTGEKLFF. The CDR3 DNA reads as TGTGCCAGTAGTATCCTTACAGGGGAAAAACTGTTTTTT. The V gene is TRBV19, the J gene TRBJ1-4, with D maybe TRBD1 (6 bases). Trimming pared 3 bases from V and 8 bases from J, leaving 10 bases between. The V gene's germline CDR1 is LNHDA and CDR2 SQIVND (reference sequence). This CDR3 has 13 residues.

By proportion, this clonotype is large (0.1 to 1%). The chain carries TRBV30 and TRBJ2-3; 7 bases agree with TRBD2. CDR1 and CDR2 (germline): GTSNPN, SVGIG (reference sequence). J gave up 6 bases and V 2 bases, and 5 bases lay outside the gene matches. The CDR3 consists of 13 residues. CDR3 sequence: CAWSLQAGDTQYF. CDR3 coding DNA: TGTGCCTGGAGTCTCCAAGCGGGGGATACGCAGTATTTT.

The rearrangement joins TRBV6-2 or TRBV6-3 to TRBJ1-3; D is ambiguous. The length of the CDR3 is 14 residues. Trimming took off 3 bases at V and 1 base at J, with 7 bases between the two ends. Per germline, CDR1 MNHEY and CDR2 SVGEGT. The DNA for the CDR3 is TGTGCCAGCAGTTATGGAGGTTCTGGAAACACCATATATTTT. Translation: CASSYGGSGNTIYF.

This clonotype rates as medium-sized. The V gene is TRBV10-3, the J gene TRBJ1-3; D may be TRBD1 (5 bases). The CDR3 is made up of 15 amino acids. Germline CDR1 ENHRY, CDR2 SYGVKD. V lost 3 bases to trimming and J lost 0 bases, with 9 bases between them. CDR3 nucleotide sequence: TGTGCCATCAGTGATGCAGGGAACTCTGGAAACACCATATATTTT. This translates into CAISDAGNSGNTIYF.

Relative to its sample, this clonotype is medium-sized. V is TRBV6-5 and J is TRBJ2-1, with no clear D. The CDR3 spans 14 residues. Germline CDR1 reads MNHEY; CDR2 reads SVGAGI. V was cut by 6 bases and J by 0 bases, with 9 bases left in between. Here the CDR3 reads CASRSQSSYNEQFF. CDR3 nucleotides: TGTGCCAGCAGGTCACAAAGCTCCTACAATGAGCAGTTCTTC.

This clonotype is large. CDR3 nucleotide sequence: TGTGCCAGTAGTGAAGACGGTCCGCCCCAGTACTTC. It is translated as CASSEDGPPQYF. The rearrangement uses TRBV19 and TRBJ2-5; D gene uncertain. This CDR3 spans 12 amino acids. The ends were cut back, 5 bases at V and 9 bases at J, with 13 bases in the middle. From germline, CDR1 is LNHDA and CDR2 SQIVND (reference sequence).

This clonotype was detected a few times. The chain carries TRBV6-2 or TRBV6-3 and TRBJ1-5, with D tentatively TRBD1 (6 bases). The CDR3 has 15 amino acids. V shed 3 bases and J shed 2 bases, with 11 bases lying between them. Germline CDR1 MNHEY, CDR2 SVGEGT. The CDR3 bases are TGTGCCAGCAGTTATTCGACAGGCCGCAATCAGCCCCAGCATTTT. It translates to CASSYSTGRNQPQHF.

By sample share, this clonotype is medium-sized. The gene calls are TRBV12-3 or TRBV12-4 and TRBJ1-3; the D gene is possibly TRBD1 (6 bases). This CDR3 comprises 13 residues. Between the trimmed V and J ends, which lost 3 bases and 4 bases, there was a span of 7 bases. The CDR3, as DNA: TGTGCCAGCAGTTTGGGGGCCGGAAACACCATATATTTT. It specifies CASSLGAGNTIYF.